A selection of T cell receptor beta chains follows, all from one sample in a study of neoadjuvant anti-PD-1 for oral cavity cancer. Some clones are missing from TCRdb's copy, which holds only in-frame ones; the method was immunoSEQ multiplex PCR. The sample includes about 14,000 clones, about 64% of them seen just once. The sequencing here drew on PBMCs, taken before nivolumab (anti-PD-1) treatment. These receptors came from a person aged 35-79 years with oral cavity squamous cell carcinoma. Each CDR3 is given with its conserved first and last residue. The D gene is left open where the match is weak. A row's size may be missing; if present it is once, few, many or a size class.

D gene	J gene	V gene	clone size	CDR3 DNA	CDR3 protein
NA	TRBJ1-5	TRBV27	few	TGTGCCAGCAGACCGGGGGGGACGACGGGCCAGCCCCAGCATTTT	CASRPGGTTGQPQHF
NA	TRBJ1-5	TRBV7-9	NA	TGTGCCAGCAGCTTATTGGGGGACAATCAGCCCCAGCATTTT	CASSLLGDNQPQHF
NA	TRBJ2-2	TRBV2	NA	TGTGCCAGCAGGTCGAGGCAGGCTACCGGGGAGCTGTTTTTT	CASRSRQATGELFF
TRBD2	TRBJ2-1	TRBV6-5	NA	TGTGCCAGCAGTTCCCTAGCGGGGGGCTCCTACAATGAGCAGTTCTTC	CASSSLAGGSYNEQFF
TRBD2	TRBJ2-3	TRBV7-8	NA	TGTGCCAGCAGCCGAGCGGGAACAGATACGCAGTATTTT	CASSRAGTDTQYF
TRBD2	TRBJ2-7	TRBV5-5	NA	TGTGCCAGCAGCTGGACTAGCGGGTCAACCGAGCAGTACTTC	CASSWTSGSTEQYF
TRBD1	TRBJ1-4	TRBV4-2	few	TGTGCCAGCAGCTCTCGCGGGACAGGTGAAAAACTGTTTTTT	CASSSRGTGEKLFF
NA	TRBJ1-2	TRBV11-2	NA	TGTGCCAGCAGCTTAGACGGGGGGCCGGGCTATGGCTACACCTTC	CASSLDGGPGYGYTF
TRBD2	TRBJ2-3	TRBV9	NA	TGTGCCAGCAGCGTACCCACCGCGACTAGCGGGGTGACAGATACGCAGTATTTT	CASSVPTATSGVTDTQYF
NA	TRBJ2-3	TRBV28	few	TGTGCCAGCAGGCGTCAGTCTAGCACAGATACGCAGTATTTT	CASRRQSSTDTQYF
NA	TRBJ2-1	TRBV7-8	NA	TGTGCCAGCACCCCCCCAGGACACAATGAGCAGTTCTTC	CASTPPGHNEQFF
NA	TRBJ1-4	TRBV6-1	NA	TGTGCCAGCAGTGACGCGGGACGGCGACATGAAAAACTGTTTTTT	CASSDAGRRHEKLFF
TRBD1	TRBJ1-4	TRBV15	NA	TGTGCCACCAGCAGTCCACAGGGGCAAGAAAAACTGTTTTTT	CATSSPQGQEKLFF
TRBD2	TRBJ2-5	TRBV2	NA	TGTGCCAGCAGGCCGCTAGCGGGATTGGCGACCCAGTACTTC	CASRPLAGLATQYF
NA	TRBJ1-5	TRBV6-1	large	TGTGCCAGCAGTGAAGAGGGGCCCCCTCAGCCCCAGCATTTT	CASSEEGPPQPQHF
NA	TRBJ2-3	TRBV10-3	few	TGTGCCATCAGTGAGTCAGCAGATACGCAGTATTTT	CAISESADTQYF
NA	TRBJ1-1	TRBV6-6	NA	TGTGCCAGCAGTCCCAGGGGGAACACTGAAGCTTTCTTT	CASSPRGNTEAFF
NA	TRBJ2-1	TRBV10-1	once	TGCGCCAGCAGTGAGGCACAGGGAACGTACAATGAGCAGTTCTTC	CASSEAQGTYNEQFF
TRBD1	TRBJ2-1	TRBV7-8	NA	TGTGCCAGCATAAAGGGGACAGGGGCCTACAATGAGCAGTTCTTC	CASIKGTGAYNEQFF
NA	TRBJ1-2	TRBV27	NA	TGTGCCAGCAGTAGCGCAGGGTCGGATAACTATGGCTACACCTTC	CASSSAGSDNYGYTF
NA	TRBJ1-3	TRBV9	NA	TGTGCCAGCAGCGTGGGGGGAGGGATCTCCGGGCGAAACACCATATATTTT	CASSVGGGISGRNTIYF
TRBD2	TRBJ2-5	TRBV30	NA	TGTGCCTGGGAAGCGGGGGGGGATACCCAGTACTTC	CAWEAGGDTQYF
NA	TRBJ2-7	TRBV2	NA	TGTGCCAGCAGCGGACTCTACGAGCAGTACTTC	CASSGLYEQYF
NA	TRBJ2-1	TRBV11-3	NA	TGTGCCAGCAGCTCTACCAGGGACCACCGAAGGGGGAATGAGCAGTTCTTC	CASSSTRDHRRGNEQFF
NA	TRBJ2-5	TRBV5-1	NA	TGCGCCAGCAGCCCGGACTCTGGAGCGGTCGAGACCCAGTACTTC	CASSPDSGAVETQYF
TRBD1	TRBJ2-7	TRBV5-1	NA	TGCGCCAGCAGCTCTACCGGACAGGGAGGCTACGAGCAGTACTTC	CASSSTGQGGYEQYF
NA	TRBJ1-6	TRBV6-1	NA	TGTGCCAGCAGTGGTGACTCCTATAATTCACCCCTCCACTTT	CASSGDSYNSPLHF
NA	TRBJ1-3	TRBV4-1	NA	TGCGCCAGCAGCCAAGGAATGGCGAGGGGCACTGGAAACACCATATATTTT	CASSQGMARGTGNTIYF
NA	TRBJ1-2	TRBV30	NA	TGTGCCTGGAGTGAGGGGCGATACTATGGCTACACCTTC	CAWSEGRYYGYTF
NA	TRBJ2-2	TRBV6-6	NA	TGTGCCAGCAGGGGTTCAAGGGTGAGGACCGGGGAGCTGTTTTTT	CASRGSRVRTGELFF
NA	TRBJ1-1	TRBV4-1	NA	TGCGCCAGCAGCCAAGGGCAACCGAACACTGAAGCTTTCTTT	CASSQGQPNTEAFF
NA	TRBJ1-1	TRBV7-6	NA	TGTGCCAGCAGCTTAGCAGGTATGGCTGAAGCTTTCTTT	CASSLAGMAEAFF
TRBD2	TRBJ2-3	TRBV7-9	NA	TGTGCCAGCAGCCCGGGACTACACACTTTCACAGATACGCAGTATTTT	CASSPGLHTFTDTQYF
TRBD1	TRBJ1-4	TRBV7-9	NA	TGTGCCAGCAGCTGGCCGGACAGGGAGGTTGCTAATGAAAAACTGTTTTTT	CASSWPDREVANEKLFF
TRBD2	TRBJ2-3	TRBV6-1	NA	TGTGCCAGCATTCAAGCGGGGGGAGGTACGCAGTATTTT	CASIQAGGGTQYF
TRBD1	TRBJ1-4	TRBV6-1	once	TGTGCCAGCAGTGGGTGGACAGGAGTTAATGAAAAACTGTTTTTT	CASSGWTGVNEKLFF
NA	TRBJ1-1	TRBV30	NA	TGTGCCTGGAGTCCCGTGGTGAACACTGAAGCTTTCTTT	CAWSPVVNTEAFF
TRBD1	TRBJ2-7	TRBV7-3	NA	TGTGCCAGCAGCTTAACATCCACAGGGGCCGAGCAGTACTTC	CASSLTSTGAEQYF
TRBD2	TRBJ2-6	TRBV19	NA	TGTGCCAGTAGTATAGATCCAAGCGGGAGCTCTGGGGCCAACGTCCTGACTTTC	CASSIDPSGSSGANVLTF
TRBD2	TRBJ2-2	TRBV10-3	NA	TGTGCCATCAGTGTTTGGACTAGCGGGATCACCGGGGAGCTGTTTTTT	CAISVWTSGITGELFF
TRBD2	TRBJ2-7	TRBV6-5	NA	TGTGCCAGCACTAGCGGTAGCTCCTACGAGCAGTACTTC	CASTSGSSYEQYF
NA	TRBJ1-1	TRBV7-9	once	TGTGCCAGCAGCTTACTGGGGCTAGAGACTGAAGCTTTCTTT	CASSLLGLETEAFF
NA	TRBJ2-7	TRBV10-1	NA	TGCGCCAGCAGTGAGTCGGGACGGTCCGGGAACGAGCAGTACTTC	CASSESGRSGNEQYF
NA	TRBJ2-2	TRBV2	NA	TGTGCCAGCAGTGCAGGGATTAACACCGGGGAGCTGTTTTTT	CASSAGINTGELFF
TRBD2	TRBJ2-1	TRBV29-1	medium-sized	TGCAGCGTTGAAGGGCTAGCGGACGACTACAATGAGCAGTTCTTC	CSVEGLADDYNEQFF
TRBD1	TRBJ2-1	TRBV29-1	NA	TGCAGCGTAACAGGGGTTGATGAGCAGTTCTTC	CSVTGVDEQFF
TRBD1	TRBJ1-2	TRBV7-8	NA	TGTGCCAGCAGCATGTCCGGGACAGGGGCCTATGGCTACACCTTC	CASSMSGTGAYGYTF
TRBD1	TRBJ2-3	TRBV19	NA	TGTGCCAGTAGTAAGGGACAGGGGCAAGATACGCAGTATTTT	CASSKGQGQDTQYF
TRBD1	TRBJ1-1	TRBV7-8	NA	TGTGCCAGCAGCTTCAGGACAGGGTCCACTGAAGCTTTCTTT	CASSFRTGSTEAFF
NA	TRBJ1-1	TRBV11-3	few	TGTGCCAGCAGCGCCGGGGGGGCCGATGTCTTT	CASSAGGADVF
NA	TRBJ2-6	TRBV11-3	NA	TGTGCCAGCAGCCGAGGGAACTCTGGGGCCAACGTCCTGACTTTC	CASSRGNSGANVLTF